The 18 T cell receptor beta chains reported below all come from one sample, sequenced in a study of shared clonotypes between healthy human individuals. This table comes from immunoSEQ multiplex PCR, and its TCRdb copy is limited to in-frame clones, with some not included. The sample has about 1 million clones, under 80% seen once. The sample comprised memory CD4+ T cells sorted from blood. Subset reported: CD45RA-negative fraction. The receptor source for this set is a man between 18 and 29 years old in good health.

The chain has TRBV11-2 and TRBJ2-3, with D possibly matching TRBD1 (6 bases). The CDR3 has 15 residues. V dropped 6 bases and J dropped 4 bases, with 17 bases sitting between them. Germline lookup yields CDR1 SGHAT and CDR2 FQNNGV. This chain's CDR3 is CASRTHAGAADTQYF. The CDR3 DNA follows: TGTGCCAGCAGAACCCATGCAGGGGCGGCAGATACGCAGTATTTT.

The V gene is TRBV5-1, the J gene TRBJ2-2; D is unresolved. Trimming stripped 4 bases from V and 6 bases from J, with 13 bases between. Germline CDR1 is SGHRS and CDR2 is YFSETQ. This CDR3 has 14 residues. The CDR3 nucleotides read TGCGCCAGCAGCACCTACACGGCCGCCGGGGAGCTGTTTTTT. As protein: CASSTYTAAGELFF.

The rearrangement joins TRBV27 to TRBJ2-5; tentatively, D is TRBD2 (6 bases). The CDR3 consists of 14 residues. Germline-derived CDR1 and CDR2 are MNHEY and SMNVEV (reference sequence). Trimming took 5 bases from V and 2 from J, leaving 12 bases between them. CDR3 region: CASSRPGLQETQYF. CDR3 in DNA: TGTGCCAGCAGTCGTCCGGGACTGCAAGAGACCCAGTACTTC.

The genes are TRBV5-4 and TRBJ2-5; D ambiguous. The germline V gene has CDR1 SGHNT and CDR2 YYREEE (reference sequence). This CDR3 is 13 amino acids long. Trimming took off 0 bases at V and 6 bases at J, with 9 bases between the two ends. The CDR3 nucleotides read TGTGCCAGCAGCTTGGAGGCGGACCAGACCCAGTACTTC. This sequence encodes CASSLEADQTQYF.

The CDR3, as DNA: TGTGCCAGCAGCGCGGGGGGTATAAACACAGATACGCAGTATTTT. Its protein is CASSAGGINTDTQYF. The chain uses TRBV9 and TRBJ2-3; 7 bases match TRBD2. The V segment lost 3 bases and the J segment 2 bases; nucleotides outside the gene matches: 6. Germline lookup yields CDR1 SGDLS and CDR2 YYNGEE. This CDR3 contains 15 residues. Filled out from reference TRBV9 and TRBJ2-3, the complete variable domain reads DSGVTQTPKHLITATGQRVTLRCSPRSGDLSVYWYQQSLDQGLQFLIQYYNGEERAKGNILERFSAQQFPDLHSELNLSSLELGDSALYFCASSAGGINTDTQYFGPGTRLTVL.

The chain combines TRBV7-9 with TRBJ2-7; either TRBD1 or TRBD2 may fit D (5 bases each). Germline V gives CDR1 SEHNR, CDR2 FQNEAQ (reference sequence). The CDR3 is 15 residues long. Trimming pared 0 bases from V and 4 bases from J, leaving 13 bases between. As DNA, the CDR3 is TGTGCCAGCAGCTTAGCCGCCGGGGCCAAATACGAGCAGTACTTC. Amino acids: CASSLAAGAKYEQYF.

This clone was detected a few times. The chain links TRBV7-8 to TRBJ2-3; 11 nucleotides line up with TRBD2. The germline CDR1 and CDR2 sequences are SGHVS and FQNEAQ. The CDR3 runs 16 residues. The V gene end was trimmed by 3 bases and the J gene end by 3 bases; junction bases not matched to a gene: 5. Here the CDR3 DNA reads TGTGCCAGCAGCTTCCTAGCGGGAGGACGAACAGATACGCAGTATTTT. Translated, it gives CASSFLAGGRTDTQYF.

Here the CDR3 DNA reads TGTGCCAGCAGGCCCACCGGGACAGCCACTGAAGCTTTCTTT. Residues: CASRPTGTATEAFF. The genes are TRBV6-4 and TRBJ1-1, with TRBD1 matching over 7 bases. After removal of 6 bases from V and 4 bases from J, the junction contained 8 bases not matched to a gene. This CDR3 has 14 residues. Per the germline V gene, CDR1 is MRHNA and CDR2 is SNTAGT.

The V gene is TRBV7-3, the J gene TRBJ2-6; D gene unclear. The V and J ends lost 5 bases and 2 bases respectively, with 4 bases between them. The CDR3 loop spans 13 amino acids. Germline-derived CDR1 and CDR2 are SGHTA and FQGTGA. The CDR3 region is CASSPPGANVLTF. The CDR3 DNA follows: TGTGCCAGCAGCCCCCCTGGGGCCAACGTCCTGACTTTC.

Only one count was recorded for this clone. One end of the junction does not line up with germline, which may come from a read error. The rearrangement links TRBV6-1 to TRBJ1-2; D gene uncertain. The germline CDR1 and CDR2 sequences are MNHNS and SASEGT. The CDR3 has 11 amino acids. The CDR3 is CATSFGYGYTF. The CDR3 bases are TGTGCCACCAGTTTTGGGTATGGCTACACCTTC.

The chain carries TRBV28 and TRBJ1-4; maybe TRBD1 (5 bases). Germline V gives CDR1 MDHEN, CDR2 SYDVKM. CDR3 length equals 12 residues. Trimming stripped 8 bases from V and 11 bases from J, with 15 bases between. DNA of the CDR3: TGTGCCAGCCGGGGGGAGCTGGGGAAACTGTTTTTT. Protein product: CASRGELGKLFF.

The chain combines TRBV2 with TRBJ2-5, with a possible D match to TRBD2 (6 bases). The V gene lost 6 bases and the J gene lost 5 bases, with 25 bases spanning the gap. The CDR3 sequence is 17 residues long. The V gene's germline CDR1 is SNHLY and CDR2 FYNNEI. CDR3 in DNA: TGTGCCAGCAGCGTGGGACTGGAGACGAGGGTCGGGGAGACCCAGTACTTC. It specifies CASSVGLETRVGETQYF.

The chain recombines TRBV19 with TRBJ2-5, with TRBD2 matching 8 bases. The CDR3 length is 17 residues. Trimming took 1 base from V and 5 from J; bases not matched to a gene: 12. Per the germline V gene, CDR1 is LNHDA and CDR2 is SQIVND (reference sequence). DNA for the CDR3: TGTGCCAGTAGTATAGGTACAGCGGGAGCCAAATCGGAGACCCAGTACTTC. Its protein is CASSIGTAGAKSETQYF.

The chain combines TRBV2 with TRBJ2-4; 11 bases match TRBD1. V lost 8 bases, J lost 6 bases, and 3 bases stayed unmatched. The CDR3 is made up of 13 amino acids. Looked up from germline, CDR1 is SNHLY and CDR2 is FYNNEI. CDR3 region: CASHGTGGNIQYF. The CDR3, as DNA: TGTGCCAGCCACGGGACAGGGGGAAACATTCAGTACTTC. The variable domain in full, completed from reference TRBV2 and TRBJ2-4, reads EPEVTQTPSHQVTQMGQEVILRCVPISNHLYFYWYRQILGQKVEFLVSFYNNEISEKSEIFDDQFSVERPDGSNFTLKIRSTKLEDSAMYFCASHGTGGNIQYFGAGTRLSVL.

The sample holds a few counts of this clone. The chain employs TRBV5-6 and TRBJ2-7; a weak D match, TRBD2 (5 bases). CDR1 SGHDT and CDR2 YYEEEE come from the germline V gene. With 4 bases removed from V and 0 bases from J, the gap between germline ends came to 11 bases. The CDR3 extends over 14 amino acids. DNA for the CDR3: TGTGCCAGCAGCCGGACTTGGAGCTCCTACGAGCAGTACTTC. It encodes CASSRTWSSYEQYF.

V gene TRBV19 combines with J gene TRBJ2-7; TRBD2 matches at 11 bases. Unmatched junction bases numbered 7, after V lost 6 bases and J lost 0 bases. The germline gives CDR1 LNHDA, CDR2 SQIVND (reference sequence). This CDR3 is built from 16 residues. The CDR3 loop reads CASSSRLAGSSYEQYF. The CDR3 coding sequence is TGTGCCAGTAGCTCAAGACTAGCGGGGTCCTCCTACGAGCAGTACTTC.

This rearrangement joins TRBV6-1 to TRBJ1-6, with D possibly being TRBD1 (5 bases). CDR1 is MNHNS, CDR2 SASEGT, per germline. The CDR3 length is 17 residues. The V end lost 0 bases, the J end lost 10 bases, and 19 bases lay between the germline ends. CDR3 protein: CASSEAIMRGLGSPLHF. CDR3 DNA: TGTGCCAGCAGTGAAGCAATTATGAGGGGCCTAGGGTCACCCCTCCACTTT.

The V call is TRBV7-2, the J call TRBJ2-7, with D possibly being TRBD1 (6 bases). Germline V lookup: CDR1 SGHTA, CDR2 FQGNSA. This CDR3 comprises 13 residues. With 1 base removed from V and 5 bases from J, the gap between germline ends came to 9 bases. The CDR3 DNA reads TGTGCCAGCAGCTTAGGACACAGGGACGAGCAGTACTTC. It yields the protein CASSLGHRDEQYF.